This T cell receptor beta chain was documented in a study of Graves' ophthalmopathy and Graves' hyperthyroidism. In its sample, this clonotype was seen many times. Amplification of the TCR beta CDR3 regions used RNA transcripts (as template). Second-round multiplex PCR came after a first-round RT-PCR that employed HTBI primers. TCRdb independently ran MiXCR on the multiplex PCR reads; one entry per CDR3 protein. The sample lists 150,000 to 200,000 distinct CDR3 sequences; approximately 40% were seen once. Sequenced: peripheral blood. The source of this sequence is a man aged 30 to 45 with Graves' ophthalmopathy.

CDR3 residues: CASSEGQDARGTEAFF. The CDR3 nucleotides read TGTGCCAGCAGTGAGGGACAGGACGCTAGGGGCACTGAAGCTTTCTTT. The chain recombines TRBV2 with TRBJ1-1; TRBD1 aligns across 8 bases. V trimming: 3 bases; J trimming: 4 bases; junction bases outside the gene matches: 10. Germline assignment: CDR1 SNHLY and CDR2 FYNNEI. This CDR3 is 16 amino acids long.